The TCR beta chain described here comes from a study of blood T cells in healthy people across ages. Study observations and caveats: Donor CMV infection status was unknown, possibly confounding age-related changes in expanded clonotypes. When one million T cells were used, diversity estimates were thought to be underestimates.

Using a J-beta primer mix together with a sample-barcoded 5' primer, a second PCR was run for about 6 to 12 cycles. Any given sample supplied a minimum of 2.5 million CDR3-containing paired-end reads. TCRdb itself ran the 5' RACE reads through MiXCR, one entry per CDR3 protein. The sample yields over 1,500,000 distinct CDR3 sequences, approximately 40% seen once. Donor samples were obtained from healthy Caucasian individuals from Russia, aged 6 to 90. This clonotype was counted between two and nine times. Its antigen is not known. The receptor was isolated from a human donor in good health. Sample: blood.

Here the CDR3 reads CASADRTNYGYTF. The CDR3 nucleotides are TGTGCCAGCGCTGACCGCACTAACTATGGCTACACCTTC. The V and J genes are TRBV27 and TRBJ1-2; D is uncertain. Germline CDR1 reads MNHEY; CDR2 reads SMNVEV (reference sequence). V was pared by 8 bases and J by 0 bases, with 10 bases between. The CDR3 consists of 13 residues.